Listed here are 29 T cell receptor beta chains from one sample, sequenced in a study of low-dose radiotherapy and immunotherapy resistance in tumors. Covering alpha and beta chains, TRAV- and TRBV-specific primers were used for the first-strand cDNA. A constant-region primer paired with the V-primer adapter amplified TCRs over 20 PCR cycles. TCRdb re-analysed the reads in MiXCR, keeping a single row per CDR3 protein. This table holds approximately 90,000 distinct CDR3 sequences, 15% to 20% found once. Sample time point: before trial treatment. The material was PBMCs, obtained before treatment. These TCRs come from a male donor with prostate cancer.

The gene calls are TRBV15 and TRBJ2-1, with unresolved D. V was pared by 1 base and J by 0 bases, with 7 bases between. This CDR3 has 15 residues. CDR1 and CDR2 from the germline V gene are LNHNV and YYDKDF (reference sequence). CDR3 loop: CATSRGLDSYNEQFF. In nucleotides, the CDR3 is TGTGCCACCAGCAGAGGGCTTGACTCCTACAATGAGCAGTTCTTC.

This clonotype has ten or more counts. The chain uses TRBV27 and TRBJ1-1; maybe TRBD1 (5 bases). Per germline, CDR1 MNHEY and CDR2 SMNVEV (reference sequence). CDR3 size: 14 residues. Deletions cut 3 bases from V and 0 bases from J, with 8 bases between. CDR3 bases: TGTGCCAGCAGTTTCCGGGGGGTGAACACTGAAGCTTTCTTT. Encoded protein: CASSFRGVNTEAFF.

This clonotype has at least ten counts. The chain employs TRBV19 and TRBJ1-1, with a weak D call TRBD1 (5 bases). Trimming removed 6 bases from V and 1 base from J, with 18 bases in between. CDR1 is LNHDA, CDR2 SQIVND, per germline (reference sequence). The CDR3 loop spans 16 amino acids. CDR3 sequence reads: CASRKAGQDPNTEAFF. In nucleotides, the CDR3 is TGTGCCAGTAGGAAGGCGGGGCAGGACCCGAACACTGAAGCTTTCTTT.

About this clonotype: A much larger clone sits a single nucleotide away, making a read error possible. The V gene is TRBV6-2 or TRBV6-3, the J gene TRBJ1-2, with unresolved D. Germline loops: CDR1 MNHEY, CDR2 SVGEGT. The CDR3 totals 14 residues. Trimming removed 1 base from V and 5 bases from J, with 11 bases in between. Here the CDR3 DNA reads TGTGCCAGCAGTTACTTCTCGGCTTATTATGGCTACACCTTC. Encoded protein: CASSYFSAYYGYTF.

CDR3 DNA: TGTGCCAGCAGCTTAGTTCCGGGCACTGAAGCTTTCTTT. Protein: CASSLVPGTEAFF. The chain carries TRBV7-2 and TRBJ1-1, with unresolved D. Germline CDR1 reads SGHTA; CDR2 reads FQGNSA. V shed 1 base and J shed 4 bases, with 7 bases lying between them. The CDR3 runs 13 residues.

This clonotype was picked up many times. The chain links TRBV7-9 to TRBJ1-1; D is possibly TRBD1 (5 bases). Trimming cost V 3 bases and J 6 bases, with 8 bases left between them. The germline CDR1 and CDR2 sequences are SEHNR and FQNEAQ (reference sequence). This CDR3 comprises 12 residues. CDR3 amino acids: CASSFGGAEAFF. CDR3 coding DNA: TGTGCCAGCAGCTTCGGGGGAGCTGAAGCTTTCTTT. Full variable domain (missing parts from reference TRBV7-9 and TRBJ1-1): DTGVSQNPRHKITKRGQNVTFRCDPISEHNRLYWYRQTLGQGPEFLTYFQNEAQLEKSRLLSDRFSAERPKGSFSTLEIQRTEQGDSAMYLCASSFGGAEAFFGQGTRLTVV.

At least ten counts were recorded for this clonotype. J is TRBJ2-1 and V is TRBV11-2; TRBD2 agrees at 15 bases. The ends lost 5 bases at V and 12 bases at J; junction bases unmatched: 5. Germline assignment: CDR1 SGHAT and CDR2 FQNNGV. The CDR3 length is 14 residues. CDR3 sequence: CASSQGLAGGGQFF. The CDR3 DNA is TGTGCCAGCAGCCAGGGACTAGCGGGGGGTGGGCAGTTCTTC.

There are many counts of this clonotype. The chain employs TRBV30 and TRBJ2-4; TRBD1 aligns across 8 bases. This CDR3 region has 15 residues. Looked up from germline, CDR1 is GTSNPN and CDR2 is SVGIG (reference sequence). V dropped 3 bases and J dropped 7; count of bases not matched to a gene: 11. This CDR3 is CAWSPHQGASNIQYF. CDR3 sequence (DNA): TGTGCCTGGAGCCCTCATCAGGGGGCCAGTAACATTCAGTACTTC.

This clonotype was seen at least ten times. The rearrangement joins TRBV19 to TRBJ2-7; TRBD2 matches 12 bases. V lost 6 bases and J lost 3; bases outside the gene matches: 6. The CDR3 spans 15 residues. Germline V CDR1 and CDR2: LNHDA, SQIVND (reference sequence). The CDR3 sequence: CASSTGLAGSYEQYF. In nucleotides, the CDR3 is TGTGCCAGTAGCACCGGACTAGCGGGGAGCTACGAGCAGTACTTC. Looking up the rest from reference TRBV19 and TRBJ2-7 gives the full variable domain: DGGITQSPKYLFRKEGQNVTLSCEQNLNHDAMYWYRQDPGQGLRLIYYSQIVNDFQKGDIAEGYSVSREKKESFPLTVTSAQKNPTAFYLCASSTGLAGSYEQYFGPGTRLTVT.

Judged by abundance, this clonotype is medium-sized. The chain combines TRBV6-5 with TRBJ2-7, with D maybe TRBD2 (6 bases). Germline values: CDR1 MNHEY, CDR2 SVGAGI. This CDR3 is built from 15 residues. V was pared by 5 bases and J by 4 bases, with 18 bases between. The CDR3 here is CASSPLALTEYEQYF. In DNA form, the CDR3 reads TGTGCCAGCAGTCCTCTAGCGCTCACCGAGTACGAGCAGTACTTC.

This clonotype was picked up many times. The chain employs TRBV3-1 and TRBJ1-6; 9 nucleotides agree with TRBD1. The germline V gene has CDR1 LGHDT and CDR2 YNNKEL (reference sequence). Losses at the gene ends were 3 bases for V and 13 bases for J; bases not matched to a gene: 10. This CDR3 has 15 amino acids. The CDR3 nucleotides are TGTGCCAGCAGCCAGGACGGGACAGGGTTATTTCCCCTCCACTTT. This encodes CASSQDGTGLFPLHF.

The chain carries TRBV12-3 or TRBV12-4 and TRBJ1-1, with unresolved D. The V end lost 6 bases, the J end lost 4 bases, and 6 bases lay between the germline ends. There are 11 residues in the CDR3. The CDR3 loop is CASRGTTEAFF. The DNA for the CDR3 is TGTGCCAGCAGGGGAACCACTGAAGCTTTCTTT.

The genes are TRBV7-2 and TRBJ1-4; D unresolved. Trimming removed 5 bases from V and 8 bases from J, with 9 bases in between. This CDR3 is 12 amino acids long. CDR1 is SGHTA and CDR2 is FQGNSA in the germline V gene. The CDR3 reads CASSLMGEKLFF. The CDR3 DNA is TGTGCCAGCAGCCTGATGGGGGAAAAACTGTTTTTT.

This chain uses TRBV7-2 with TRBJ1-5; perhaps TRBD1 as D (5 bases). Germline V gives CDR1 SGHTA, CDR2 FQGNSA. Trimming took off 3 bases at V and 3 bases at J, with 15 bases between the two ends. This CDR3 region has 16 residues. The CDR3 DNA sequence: TGTGCCAGCAGCTTTGAGGGGACTCGGTTCAATCAGCCCCAGCATTTT. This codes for CASSFEGTRFNQPQHF.

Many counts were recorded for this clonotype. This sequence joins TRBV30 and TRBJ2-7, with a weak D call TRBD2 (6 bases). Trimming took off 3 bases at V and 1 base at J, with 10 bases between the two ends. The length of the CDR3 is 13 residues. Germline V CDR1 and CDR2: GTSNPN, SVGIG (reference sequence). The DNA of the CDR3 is TGTGCCTGGAGGGTAGGAGGGTCCTACGAGCAGTACTTC. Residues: CAWRVGGSYEQYF. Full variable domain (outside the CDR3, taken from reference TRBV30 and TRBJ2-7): SQTIHQWPATLVQPVGSPLSLECTVEGTSNPNLYWYRQAAGRGLQLLFYSVGIGQISSEVPQNLSASRPQDRQFILSSKKLLLSDSGFYLCAWRVGGSYEQYFGPGTRLTVT.

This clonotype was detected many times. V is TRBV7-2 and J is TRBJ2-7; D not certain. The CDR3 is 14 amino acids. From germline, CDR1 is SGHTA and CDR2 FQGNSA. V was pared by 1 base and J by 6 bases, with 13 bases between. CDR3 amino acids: CASSLVSTGSEQYF. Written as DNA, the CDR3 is TGTGCCAGCAGCTTAGTCTCTACTGGGTCCGAGCAGTACTTC.

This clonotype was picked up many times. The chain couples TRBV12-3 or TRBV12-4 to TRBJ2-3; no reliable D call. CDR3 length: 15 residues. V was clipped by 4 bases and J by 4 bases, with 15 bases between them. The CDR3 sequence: CASSSPTKYSDTQYF. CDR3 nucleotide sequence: TGTGCCAGCAGTTCGCCCACCAAATACTCAGATACGCAGTATTTT.

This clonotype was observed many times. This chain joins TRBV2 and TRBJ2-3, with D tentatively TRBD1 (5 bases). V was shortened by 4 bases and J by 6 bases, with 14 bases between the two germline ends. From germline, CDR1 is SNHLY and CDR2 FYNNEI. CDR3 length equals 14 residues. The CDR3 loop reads CASSGTTEGDTQYF. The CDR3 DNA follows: TGTGCCAGCAGTGGGACAACCGAAGGGGATACGCAGTATTTT.

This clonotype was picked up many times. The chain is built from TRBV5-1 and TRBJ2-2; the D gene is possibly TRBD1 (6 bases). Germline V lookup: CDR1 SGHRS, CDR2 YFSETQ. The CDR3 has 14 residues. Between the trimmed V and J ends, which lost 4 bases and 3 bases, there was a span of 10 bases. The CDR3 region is CASSIAGDTGELFF. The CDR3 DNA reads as TGCGCCAGCAGCATAGCAGGGGACACCGGGGAGCTGTTTTTT.

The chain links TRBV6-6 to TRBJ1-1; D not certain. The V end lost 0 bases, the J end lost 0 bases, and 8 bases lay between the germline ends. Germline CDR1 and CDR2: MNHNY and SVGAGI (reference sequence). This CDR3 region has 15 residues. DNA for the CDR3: TGTGCCAGCAGTTACTCGTTAGACTTGAACACTGAAGCTTTCTTT. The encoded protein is CASSYSLDLNTEAFF.

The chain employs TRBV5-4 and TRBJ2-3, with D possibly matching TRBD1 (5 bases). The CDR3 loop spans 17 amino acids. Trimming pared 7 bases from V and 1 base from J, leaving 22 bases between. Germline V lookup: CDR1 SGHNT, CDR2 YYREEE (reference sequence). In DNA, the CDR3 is TGTGCCAGCTGTGAGTATGTGTGGACATCCTGCACAGATACGCAGTATTTT. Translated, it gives CASCEYVWTSCTDTQYF. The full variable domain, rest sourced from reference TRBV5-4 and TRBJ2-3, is ETGVTQSPTHLIKTRGQQVTLRCSSQSGHNTVSWYQQALGQGPQFIFQYYREEENGRGNFPPRFSGLQFPNYSSELNVNALELDDSALYLCASCEYVWTSCTDTQYFGPGTRLTVL.

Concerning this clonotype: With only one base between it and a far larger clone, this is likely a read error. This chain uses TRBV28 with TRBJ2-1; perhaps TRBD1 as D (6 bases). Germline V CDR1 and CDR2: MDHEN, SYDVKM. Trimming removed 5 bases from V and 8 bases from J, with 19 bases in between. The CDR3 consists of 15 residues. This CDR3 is CASSKSRGSADEQFF. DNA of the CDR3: TGTGCCAGCAGTAAGTCCAGGGGCAGTGCAGATGAGCAGTTCTTC.

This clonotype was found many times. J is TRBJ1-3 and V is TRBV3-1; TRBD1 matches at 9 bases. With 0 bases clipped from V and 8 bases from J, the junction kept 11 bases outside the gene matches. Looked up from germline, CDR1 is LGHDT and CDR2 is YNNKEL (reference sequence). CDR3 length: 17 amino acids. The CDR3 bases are TGTGCCAGCAGCCAAGACTCTGCCGGGACAGGGAGAGACACCATATATTTT. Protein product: CASSQDSAGTGRDTIYF.

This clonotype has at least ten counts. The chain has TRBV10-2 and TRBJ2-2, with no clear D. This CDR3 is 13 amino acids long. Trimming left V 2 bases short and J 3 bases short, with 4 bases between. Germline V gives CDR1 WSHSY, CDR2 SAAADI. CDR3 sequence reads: CASSERYTGELFF. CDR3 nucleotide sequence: TGCGCCAGCAGTGAGAGGTACACCGGGGAGCTGTTTTTT.

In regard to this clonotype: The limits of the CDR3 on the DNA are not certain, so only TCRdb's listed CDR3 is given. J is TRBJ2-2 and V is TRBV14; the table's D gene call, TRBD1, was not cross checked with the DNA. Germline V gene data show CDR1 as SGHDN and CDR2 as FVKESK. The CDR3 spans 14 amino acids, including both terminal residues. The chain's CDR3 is CASSQEGSGELFFF.

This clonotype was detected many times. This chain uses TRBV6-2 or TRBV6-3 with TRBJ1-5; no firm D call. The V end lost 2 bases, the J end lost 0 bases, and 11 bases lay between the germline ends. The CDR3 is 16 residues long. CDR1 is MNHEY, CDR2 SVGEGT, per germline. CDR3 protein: CASSYDDGYSNQPQHF. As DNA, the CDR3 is TGTGCCAGCAGTTACGATGACGGTTATAGCAATCAGCCCCAGCATTTT.

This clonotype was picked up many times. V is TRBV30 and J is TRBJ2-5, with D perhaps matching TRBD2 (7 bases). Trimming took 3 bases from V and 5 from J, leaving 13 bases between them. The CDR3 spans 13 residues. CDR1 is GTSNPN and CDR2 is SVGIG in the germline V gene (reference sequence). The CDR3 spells CAWSPGGRETQYF. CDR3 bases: TGTGCCTGGAGCCCGGGGGGCCGGGAGACCCAGTACTTC.

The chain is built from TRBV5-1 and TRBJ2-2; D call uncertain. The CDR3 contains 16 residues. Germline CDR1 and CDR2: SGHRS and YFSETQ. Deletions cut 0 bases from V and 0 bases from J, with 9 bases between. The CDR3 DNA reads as TGCGCCAGCAGCTTGGTTCTGAACGCGAACACCGGGGAGCTGTTTTTT. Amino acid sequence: CASSLVLNANTGELFF. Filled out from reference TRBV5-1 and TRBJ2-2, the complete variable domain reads KAGVTQTPRYLIKTRGQQVTLSCSPISGHRSVSWYQQTPGQGLQFLFEYFSETQRNKGNFPGRFSGRQFSNSRSEMNVSTLELGDSALYLCASSLVLNANTGELFFGEGSRLTVL.

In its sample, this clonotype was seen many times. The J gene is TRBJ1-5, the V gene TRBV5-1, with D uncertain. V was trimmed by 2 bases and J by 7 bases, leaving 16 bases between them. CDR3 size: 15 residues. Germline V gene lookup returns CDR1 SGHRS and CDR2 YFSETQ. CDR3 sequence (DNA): TGCGCCAGCAGCTTAGAAGGCTCAGCATCACAGCCCCAGCATTTT. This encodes CASSLEGSASQPQHF.